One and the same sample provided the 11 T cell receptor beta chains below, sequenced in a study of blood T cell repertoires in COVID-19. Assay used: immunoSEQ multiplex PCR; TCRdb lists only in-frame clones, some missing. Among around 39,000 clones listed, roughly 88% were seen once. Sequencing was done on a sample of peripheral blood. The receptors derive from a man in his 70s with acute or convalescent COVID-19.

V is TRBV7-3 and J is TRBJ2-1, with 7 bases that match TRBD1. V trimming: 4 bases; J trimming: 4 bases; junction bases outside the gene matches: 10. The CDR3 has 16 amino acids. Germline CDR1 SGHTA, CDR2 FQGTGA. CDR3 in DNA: TGTGCCAGCAGCTACCAAGACAGGGTACCTTACAATGAGCAGTTCTTC. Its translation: CASSYQDRVPYNEQFF.

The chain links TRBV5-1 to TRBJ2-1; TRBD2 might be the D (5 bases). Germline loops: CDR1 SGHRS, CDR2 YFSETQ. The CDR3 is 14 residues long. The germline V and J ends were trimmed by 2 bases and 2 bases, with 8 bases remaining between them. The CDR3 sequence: CASSLGGPYNEQFF. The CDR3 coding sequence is TGCGCCAGCAGCTTAGGCGGGCCCTACAATGAGCAGTTCTTC.

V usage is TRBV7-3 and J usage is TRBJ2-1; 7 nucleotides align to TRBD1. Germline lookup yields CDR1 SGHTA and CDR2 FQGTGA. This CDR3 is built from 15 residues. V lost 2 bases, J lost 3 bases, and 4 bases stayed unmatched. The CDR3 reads CASSLGTAFYNEQFF. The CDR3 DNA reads TGTGCCAGCAGCTTAGGGACAGCCTTCTACAATGAGCAGTTCTTC.

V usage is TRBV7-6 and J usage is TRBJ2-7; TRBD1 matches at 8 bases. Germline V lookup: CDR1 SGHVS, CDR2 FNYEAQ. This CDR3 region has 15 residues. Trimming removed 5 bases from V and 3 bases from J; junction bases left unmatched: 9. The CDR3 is CASSEGQGQNYEQYF. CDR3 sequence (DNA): TGTGCCAGCAGCGAAGGACAGGGCCAAAACTACGAGCAGTACTTC.

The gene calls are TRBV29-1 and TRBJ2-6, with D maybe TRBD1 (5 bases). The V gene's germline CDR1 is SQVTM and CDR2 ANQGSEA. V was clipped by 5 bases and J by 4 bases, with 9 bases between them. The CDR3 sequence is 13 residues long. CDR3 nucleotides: TGCAGCGTTAGGGGAATCGGGGCCAACGTCCTGACTTTC. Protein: CSVRGIGANVLTF.

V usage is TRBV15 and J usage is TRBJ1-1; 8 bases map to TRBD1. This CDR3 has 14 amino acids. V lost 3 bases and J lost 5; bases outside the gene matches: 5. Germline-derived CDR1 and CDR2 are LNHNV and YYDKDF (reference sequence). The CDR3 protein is CATSSRQGFTEAFF. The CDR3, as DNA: TGTGCCACCAGCAGCCGACAGGGGTTTACTGAAGCTTTCTTT. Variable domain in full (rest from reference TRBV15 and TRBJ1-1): DAMVIQNPRYQVTQFGKPVTLSCSQTLNHNVMYWYQQKSSQAPKLLFHYYDKDFNNEADTPDNFQSRRPNTSFCFLDIRSPGLGDTAMYLCATSSRQGFTEAFFGQGTRLTVV.

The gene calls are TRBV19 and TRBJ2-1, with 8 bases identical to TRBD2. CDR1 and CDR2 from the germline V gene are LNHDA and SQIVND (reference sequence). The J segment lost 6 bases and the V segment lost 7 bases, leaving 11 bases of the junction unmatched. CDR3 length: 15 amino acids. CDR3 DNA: TGTGCCAGTACCCCGGGGAGCGGGAGAAGCAATGAGCAGTTCTTC. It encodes CASTPGSGRSNEQFF.

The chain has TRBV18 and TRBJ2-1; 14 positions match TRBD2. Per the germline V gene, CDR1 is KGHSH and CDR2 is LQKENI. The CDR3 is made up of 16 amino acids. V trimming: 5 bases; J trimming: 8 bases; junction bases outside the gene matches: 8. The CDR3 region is CASSSGTSGSGYEQFF. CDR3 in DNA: TGTGCCAGCTCATCCGGGACTAGCGGGAGTGGTTATGAGCAGTTCTTC.

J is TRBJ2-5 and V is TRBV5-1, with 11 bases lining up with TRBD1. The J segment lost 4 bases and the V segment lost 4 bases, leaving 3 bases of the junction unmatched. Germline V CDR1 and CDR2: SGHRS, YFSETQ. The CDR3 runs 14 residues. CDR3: CASSRDRGAETQYF. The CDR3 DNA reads TGCGCCAGCAGCCGGGACAGGGGGGCAGAGACCCAGTACTTC.

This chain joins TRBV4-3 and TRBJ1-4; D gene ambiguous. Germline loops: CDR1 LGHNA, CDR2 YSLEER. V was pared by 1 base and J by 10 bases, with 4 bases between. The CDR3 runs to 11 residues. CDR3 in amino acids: CASSQAGKLFF. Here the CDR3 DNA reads TGCGCCAGCAGCCAAGCCGGAAAACTGTTTTTT.

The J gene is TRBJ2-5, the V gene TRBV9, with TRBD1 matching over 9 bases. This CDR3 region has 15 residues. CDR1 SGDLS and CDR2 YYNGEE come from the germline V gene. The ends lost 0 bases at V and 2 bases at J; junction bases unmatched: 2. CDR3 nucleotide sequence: TGTGCCAGCAGCGTAGTGGGACAGGGACAAGAGACCCAGTACTTC. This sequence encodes CASSVVGQGQETQYF.